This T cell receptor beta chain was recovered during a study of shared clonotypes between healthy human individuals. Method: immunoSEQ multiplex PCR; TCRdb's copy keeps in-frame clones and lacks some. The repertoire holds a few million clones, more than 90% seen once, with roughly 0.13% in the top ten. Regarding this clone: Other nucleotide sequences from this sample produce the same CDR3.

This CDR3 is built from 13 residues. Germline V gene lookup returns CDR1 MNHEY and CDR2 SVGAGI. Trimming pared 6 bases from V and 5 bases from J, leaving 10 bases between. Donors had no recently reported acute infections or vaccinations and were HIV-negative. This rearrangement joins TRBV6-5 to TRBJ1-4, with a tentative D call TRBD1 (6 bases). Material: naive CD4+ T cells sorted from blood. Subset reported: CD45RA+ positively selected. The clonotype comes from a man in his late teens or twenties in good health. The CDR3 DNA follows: TGTGCCAGCAGCCGTACAGGGAATGAAAAACTGTTTTTT. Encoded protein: CASSRTGNEKLFF.